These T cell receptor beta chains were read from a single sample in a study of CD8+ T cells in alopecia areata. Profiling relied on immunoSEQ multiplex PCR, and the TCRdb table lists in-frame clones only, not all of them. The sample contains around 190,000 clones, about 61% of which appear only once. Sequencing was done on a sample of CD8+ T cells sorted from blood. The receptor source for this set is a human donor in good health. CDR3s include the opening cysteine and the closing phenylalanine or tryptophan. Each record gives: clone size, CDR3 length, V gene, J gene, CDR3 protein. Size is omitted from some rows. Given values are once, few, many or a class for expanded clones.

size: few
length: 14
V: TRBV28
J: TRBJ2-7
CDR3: CASSSPRTGLEQYF

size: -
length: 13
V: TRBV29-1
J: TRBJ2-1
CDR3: CSVAEGFEDEQFF

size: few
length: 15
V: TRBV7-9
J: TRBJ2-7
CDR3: CASTPTQAEAYEQYF

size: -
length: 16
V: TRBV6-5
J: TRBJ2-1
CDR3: CASSYLGTSGPNEQFF

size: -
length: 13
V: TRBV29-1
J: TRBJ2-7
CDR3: CSVSVGHNYEQYF

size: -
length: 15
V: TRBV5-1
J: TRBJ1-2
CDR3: CASSPGAGRGNGYTF

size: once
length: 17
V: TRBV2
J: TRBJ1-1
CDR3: CASSGTWTGDMNTEAFF

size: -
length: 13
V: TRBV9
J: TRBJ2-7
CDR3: CASGGDYGGEQYF

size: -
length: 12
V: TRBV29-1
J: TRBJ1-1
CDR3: CSVTGLGTEAFF

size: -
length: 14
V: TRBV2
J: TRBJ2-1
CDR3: CASMGSNGYNEQFF

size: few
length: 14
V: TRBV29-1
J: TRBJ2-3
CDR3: CSAYPAGRTDTQYF

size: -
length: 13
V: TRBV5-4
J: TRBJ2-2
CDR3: CASSSDVTGELFF

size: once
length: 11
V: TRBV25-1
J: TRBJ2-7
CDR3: CASSYGSEQYF

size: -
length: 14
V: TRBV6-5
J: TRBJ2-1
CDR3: CASSYELAGGEQFF

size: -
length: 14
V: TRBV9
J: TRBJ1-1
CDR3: CASSDGTGRTEAFF

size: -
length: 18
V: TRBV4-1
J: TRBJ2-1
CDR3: CASSQDRTSGGPYNEQFF

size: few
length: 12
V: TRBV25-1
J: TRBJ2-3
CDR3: CASSGPGPMQYF

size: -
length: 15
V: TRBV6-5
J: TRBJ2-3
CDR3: CASSSVDSSTDTQYF

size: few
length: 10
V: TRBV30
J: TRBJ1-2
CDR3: CACRIYGYTF

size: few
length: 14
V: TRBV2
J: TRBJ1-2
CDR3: CASTWTASNYGYTF

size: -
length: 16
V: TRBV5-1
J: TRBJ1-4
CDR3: CASSFERAATNEKLFF

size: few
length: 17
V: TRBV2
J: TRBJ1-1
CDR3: CARPKGTRGQAHTEAFF

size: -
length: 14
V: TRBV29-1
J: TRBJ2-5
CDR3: CSVEVAGDGETQYF

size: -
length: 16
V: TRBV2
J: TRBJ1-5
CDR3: CASSERIEGPNQPQHF

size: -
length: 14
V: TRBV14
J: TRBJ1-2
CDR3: CASSHNSRGYGYTF

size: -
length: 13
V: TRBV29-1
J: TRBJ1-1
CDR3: CSAGTGVNTEAFF

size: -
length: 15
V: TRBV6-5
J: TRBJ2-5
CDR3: CASSYKASGQETQYF

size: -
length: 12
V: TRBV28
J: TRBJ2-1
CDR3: CASSLGSNEQFF

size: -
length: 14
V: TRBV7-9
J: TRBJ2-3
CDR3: CASSAGTGVDTQYF

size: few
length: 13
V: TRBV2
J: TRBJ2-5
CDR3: CASIGRGQETQYF

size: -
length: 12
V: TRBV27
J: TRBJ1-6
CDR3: CASTISNSPLHF

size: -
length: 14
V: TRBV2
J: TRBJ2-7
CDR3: CASSEADGSYEQYF